Below are 29 T cell receptor beta chains sequenced from a single sample in a study of cytomegalovirus exposure and HLA in healthy donors. The data were produced by immunoSEQ multiplex PCR, yet TCRdb's version contains in-frame clones alone and is incomplete. The top ten clones hold around 3% of a sample with roughly 75,000 clones, about 85% of them seen once. Sequencing was performed on PBMCs. These receptors were obtained from a man aged 25-45 years in good health and CMV-seronegative.

This clone appeared a few times. The rearrangement links TRBV4-3 to TRBJ1-2, with D possibly being TRBD1 (5 bases). Per the germline V gene, CDR1 is LGHNA and CDR2 is YSLEER. The CDR3 runs to 16 residues. Trimming cost V 0 bases and J 4 bases, with 15 bases left between them. CDR3 loop: CASSQDSHSGPYGYTF. CDR3 coding DNA: TGCGCCAGCAGCCAAGATTCGCATTCAGGGCCCTATGGCTACACCTTC.

This chain links TRBV4-2 with TRBJ2-1, with 10 positions matching TRBD2. Per germline, CDR1 LGHNA and CDR2 YNFKEQ. The V segment lost 0 bases and the J segment 5 bases; nucleotides outside the gene matches: 10. This CDR3 has 18 amino acids. Here the CDR3 DNA reads TGTGCCAGCAGCCAAGAGGCGGCTAGCGGGAGTGGTAACAATGAGCAGTTCTTC. It is translated as CASSQEAASGSGNNEQFF.

The chain links TRBV5-1 to TRBJ1-2; unclear D gene. Germline CDR1 is SGHRS and CDR2 is YFSETQ. V dropped 2 bases and J dropped 6 bases, with 17 bases sitting between them. The CDR3 consists of 15 residues. The CDR3 coding sequence is TGCGCCAGCAGCTTATCGGCCGACTTTTATAATGGCTACACCTTC. As protein: CASSLSADFYNGYTF.

V usage is TRBV7-9 and J usage is TRBJ2-1; 7 nucleotides line up with TRBD1. The J segment lost 2 bases and the V segment lost 5 bases, leaving 6 bases of the junction unmatched. The CDR3 has 15 residues. Looked up from germline, CDR1 is SEHNR and CDR2 is FQNEAQ (reference sequence). In nucleotides, the CDR3 is TGTGCCAGCAGCATGGACAGGAACACCTACAATGAGCAGTTCTTC. Residues: CASSMDRNTYNEQFF.

This chain connects TRBV27 to TRBJ2-6, with 9 bases matching TRBD1. CDR3 size: 18 residues. With 5 bases clipped from V and 2 bases from J, the junction kept 10 bases outside the gene matches. In germline, CDR1 is MNHEY, CDR2 SMNVEV (reference sequence). The CDR3 coding sequence is TGTGCCAGCAGTCGACACCCAGGACAGGGGACTGGGGCCAACGTCCTGACTTTC. The encoded protein is CASSRHPGQGTGANVLTF.

This chain uses TRBV2 with TRBJ2-5; 8 bases fit TRBD2. Germline assignment: CDR1 SNHLY and CDR2 FYNNEI. V lost 4 bases, J lost 4 bases, and 5 bases stayed unmatched. This CDR3 comprises 14 residues. The DNA of the CDR3 is TGTGCCAGCAGTGGGGCCGGGGGGGGAGAGACCCAGTACTTC. Protein: CASSGAGGGETQYF. The whole variable domain, remainder taken from reference TRBV2 and TRBJ2-5, is EPEVTQTPSHQVTQMGQEVILRCVPISNHLYFYWYRQILGQKVEFLVSFYNNEISEKSEIFDDQFSVERPDGSNFTLKIRSTKLEDSAMYFCASSGAGGGETQYFGPGTRLLVL.

This chain uses TRBV7-8 with TRBJ1-1; 7 bases agree with TRBD1. Trimming at V came to 6 bases and at J to 3 bases, leaving 13 bases not matched to a gene. This CDR3 has 16 residues. Per the germline V gene, CDR1 is SGHVS and CDR2 is FQNEAQ. CDR3 region: CASRPTGSRGDTEAFF. CDR3 coding DNA: TGTGCCAGCAGGCCGACAGGGAGTAGAGGGGACACTGAAGCTTTCTTT.

V usage is TRBV7-3 and J usage is TRBJ2-1; 8 nucleotides line up with TRBD2. The V gene's germline CDR1 is SGHTA and CDR2 FQGTGA. Trimming at V came to 3 bases and at J to 7 bases, leaving 5 bases not matched to a gene. CDR3 length: 14 residues. In nucleotides, the CDR3 is TGTGCCAGCAGCTTGGCGGGAGGCGGGAATGAGCAGTTCTTC. Its protein is CASSLAGGGNEQFF.

This clone was picked up a small number of times. Other DNA sequences within the sample encode an identical CDR3. The chain links TRBV7-9 to TRBJ1-5; 7 nucleotides match TRBD1. V lost 1 base and J lost 6; bases outside the gene matches: 3. CDR3 length equals 14 residues. CDR1 and CDR2 (germline): SEHNR, FQNEAQ (reference sequence). The CDR3 reads CASSLGQGGQPQHF. DNA for the CDR3: TGTGCCAGCAGCTTAGGACAGGGAGGTCAGCCCCAGCATTTT.

The chain combines TRBV19 with TRBJ1-5; D is possibly TRBD1 (5 bases). Trimming left V 10 bases short and J 1 base short, with 14 bases between. CDR1 is LNHDA and CDR2 is SQIVND in the germline V gene (reference sequence). There are 14 residues in the CDR3. The CDR3 DNA reads as TGTGCCACCGAACCAGACAGAAGCAATCAGCCCCAGCATTTT. This sequence encodes CATEPDRSNQPQHF.

The J gene is TRBJ2-7, the V gene TRBV4-3; the D gene is possibly TRBD2 (5 bases). Germline CDR1 is LGHNA and CDR2 is YSLEER. Between the trimmed V and J ends, which lost 0 bases and 3 bases, there was a span of 12 bases. The CDR3 has 15 residues. CDR3 coding DNA: TGCGCCAGCAGCCAAGATACCCCCGGGGTCTACGAGCAGTACTTC. Its translation is CASSQDTPGVYEQYF.

The chain uses TRBV4-1 and TRBJ2-7; 13 bases fit TRBD2. J was trimmed by 0 bases and V by 3 bases; bases with no gene match: 5. Germline CDR1 MGHRA, CDR2 YSYEKL. The CDR3 has 17 amino acids. CDR3 loop: CASSQLWTSGSSYEQYV. The CDR3 region has the DNA TGCGCCAGCAGCCAGCTGTGGACTAGCGGGAGCTCCTACGAGCAGTACGTC.

CDR3 protein: CASTKLKGQGNSPLHF. DNA for the CDR3: TGTGCCAGTACCAAGTTAAAGGGACAGGGGAATTCACCCCTCCACTTT. This sequence joins TRBV19 and TRBJ1-6, with 10 bases fitting TRBD1. The CDR3 has 16 residues. Germline CDR1 LNHDA, CDR2 SQIVND (reference sequence). Losses at the gene ends were 7 bases for V and 7 bases for J; bases not matched to a gene: 10.

The V gene is TRBV21-1, the J gene TRBJ1-5; the table calls TRBD1, which could not be checked here. TRBV21-1 is flagged as a pseudogene. The CDR3 contains 15 residues. CDR3 protein: CASSKASRGGQPQHF. DNA of the CDR3: TGTGCCAGCAGCAAAGCCAGCCGAGGGGGACAGCCCCAGCATTTT.

The chain couples TRBV9 to TRBJ2-3, with D perhaps TRBD1 (6 bases). The CDR3 contains 15 residues. From germline, CDR1 is SGDLS and CDR2 YYNGEE. Trimming stripped 4 bases from V and 3 bases from J, with 15 bases between. The CDR3 region is CASSPRGYGTDTQYF. CDR3 DNA: TGTGCCAGCAGCCCCAGGGGTTATGGTACAGATACGCAGTATTTT.

This chain links TRBV6-6 with TRBJ1-2, with a possible D match to TRBD1 (6 bases). V was pared by 3 bases and J by 3 bases, with 11 bases between. CDR3 size: 14 residues. Per germline, CDR1 MNHNY and CDR2 SVGAGI (reference sequence). CDR3 coding DNA: TGTGCCAGCAGTTATAGTACAGGGTACTATGGCTACACCTTC. Translated, it gives CASSYSTGYYGYTF.

In this sample, this clone turned up once. The genes are TRBV18 and TRBJ1-2; no definite D call. The CDR3 runs 13 residues. V was trimmed by 3 bases and J by 1 base, leaving 6 bases between them. Germline CDR1 reads KGHSH; CDR2 reads LQKENI. The CDR3 region is CASSPRNNYGYTF. In nucleotides, the CDR3 is TGTGCCAGCTCACCTCGTAATAACTATGGCTACACCTTC. The variable domain in full, with the rest retrieved from reference TRBV18 and TRBJ1-2, is NAGVMQNPRHLVRRRGQEARLRCSPMKGHSHVYWYRQLPEEGLKFMVYLQKENIIDESGMPKERFSAEFPKEGPSILRIQQVVRGDSAAYFCASSPRNNYGYTFGSGTRLTVV.

The V call is TRBV14, the J call TRBJ2-6, with TRBD1 matching 9 bases. The CDR3 is 15 amino acids. The J segment lost 1 base and the V segment lost 6 bases, leaving 1 base of the junction unmatched. Germline V lookup: CDR1 SGHDN, CDR2 FVKESK. The CDR3 DNA reads as TGTGCCAGCAGAGGACAGGGGTCTGGGGCCAACGTCCTGACTTTC. It translates to CASRGQGSGANVLTF.

DNA of the CDR3: TGTGCCAGCAGCGTAGTCTTGGGGGCCCCCTACAATGAGCAGTTCTTC. It specifies CASSVVLGAPYNEQFF. This chain uses TRBV9 with TRBJ2-1, with a tentative D call TRBD1 (6 bases). Germline CDR1 reads SGDLS; CDR2 reads YYNGEE. Between the trimmed V and J ends, which lost 0 bases and 2 bases, there was a span of 12 bases. CDR3 length equals 16 residues.

The gene calls are TRBV27 and TRBJ2-7; weak D call: TRBD1 (6 bases). This CDR3 has 14 residues. The germline V and J ends were trimmed by 8 bases and 1 base, with 15 bases remaining between them. Per the germline V gene, CDR1 is MNHEY and CDR2 is SMNVEV (reference sequence). CDR3 sequence: CASASRTDSYEQYF. CDR3 bases: TGTGCCAGCGCCTCCCGGACAGATTCCTACGAGCAGTACTTC.

This chain joins TRBV2 and TRBJ1-6, with TRBD1 as a possible D gene (5 bases). The CDR3 is 14 amino acids. From germline, CDR1 is SNHLY and CDR2 FYNNEI. V shed 10 bases and J shed 9 bases, with 19 bases lying between them. As DNA, the CDR3 is TGTGCCACTACGCCGACGGCCGGGGGTTCACCCCTCCACTTT. Encoded protein: CATTPTAGGSPLHF.

The chain carries TRBV7-9 and TRBJ2-7, with TRBD1 identical over 7 bases. Germline loops: CDR1 SEHNR, CDR2 FQNEAQ (reference sequence). Germline trimming cut 5 bases from V and 5 bases from J; bases unmatched to any gene: 9. The CDR3 has 14 amino acids. CDR3 loop: CASSRRQGTHEQYF. CDR3 DNA sequence: TGTGCCAGCAGCCGACGACAGGGAACCCACGAGCAGTACTTC.

V usage is TRBV11-3 and J usage is TRBJ1-1; D is undetermined. Germline loops: CDR1 SGHNT, CDR2 YENEEA. The CDR3 sequence is 14 residues long. V lost 7 bases to trimming and J lost 4 bases, with 16 bases between them. The CDR3 protein is CASTLFEAPTEAFF. DNA for the CDR3: TGTGCCAGCACACTATTTGAAGCTCCCACTGAAGCTTTCTTT.

This clone came up once. The chain is built from TRBV6-1 and TRBJ2-1, with TRBD2 matching 12 bases. CDR1 and CDR2 (germline): MNHNS, SASEGT. V was clipped by 2 bases and J by 10 bases; unmatched bases: 6. The CDR3 covers 15 residues. CDR3 protein: CASSESSGGAGEQFF. The CDR3, as DNA: TGTGCCAGCAGTGAATCTAGCGGGGGGGCTGGGGAGCAGTTCTTC.

This rearrangement joins TRBV27 to TRBJ2-7, with 7 positions matching TRBD1. The CDR3 spans 15 residues. J gave up 4 bases and V 6 bases, and 12 bases lay outside the gene matches. Germline lookup yields CDR1 MNHEY and CDR2 SMNVEV (reference sequence). The CDR3 is CASSPTGTDFYEQYV. The CDR3 DNA reads TGTGCCAGCAGCCCTACCGGGACAGACTTTTACGAGCAGTACGTC.

The chain couples TRBV27 to TRBJ1-5; D uncertain. V was cut by 2 bases and J by 4 bases, with 9 bases left in between. In germline, CDR1 is MNHEY, CDR2 SMNVEV (reference sequence). The CDR3 sequence is 14 residues long. CDR3 DNA sequence: TGTGCCAGCAGTTTAACAGCCTTTAATCAGCCCCAGCATTTT. Protein product: CASSLTAFNQPQHF.

The chain recombines TRBV4-3 with TRBJ2-1; no clear D gene. CDR3 length equals 13 residues. The germline V gene has CDR1 LGHNA and CDR2 YSLEER. Deletions cut 0 bases from V and 10 bases from J, with 10 bases between. The chain's CDR3 is CASSQDSLREQFF. The DNA of the CDR3 is TGCGCCAGCAGCCAAGACTCCCTGCGGGAGCAGTTCTTC.

The genes are TRBV7-8 and TRBJ1-5, with TRBD1 matching 7 bases. The germline gives CDR1 SGHVS, CDR2 FQNEAQ. The CDR3 runs 12 residues. After removal of 6 bases from V and 7 bases from J, the junction contained 3 bases not matched to a gene. The CDR3 here is CASSRRGQPQHF. The CDR3 nucleotides are TGTGCCAGCAGTCGCAGGGGGCAGCCCCAGCATTTT.

The V call is TRBV5-1, the J call TRBJ2-7; TRBD1 matches 9 bases. Trimming at V came to 4 bases and at J to 7 bases, leaving 9 bases not matched to a gene. The germline CDR1 and CDR2 sequences are SGHRS and YFSETQ. The CDR3 contains 14 residues. CDR3 loop: CASSPGQGLGEQYF. CDR3 DNA: TGCGCCAGCAGCCCCGGACAGGGGCTCGGGGAGCAGTACTTC. The full variable domain, with the rest looked up from reference TRBV5-1 and TRBJ2-7, is KAGVTQTPRYLIKTRGQQVTLSCSPISGHRSVSWYQQTPGQGLQFLFEYFSETQRNKGNFPGRFSGRQFSNSRSEMNVSTLELGDSALYLCASSPGQGLGEQYFGPGTRLTVT.